The sequence of this TCR beta chain was determined in a study of T cell responses to AZD1222 COVID-19 vaccine. Study details: It was second doses at about 4 or about 12 weeks that were pooled.

V was clipped by 2 bases and J by 4 bases, with 5 bases between them. Looked up from germline, CDR1 is MNHEY and CDR2 is SVGEGT. The CDR3 has 12 amino acids. As concerns this clone: Its specificity is not known.

TCRdb's table, derived via immunoSEQ multiplex PCR, lists solely in-frame clones and lacks some. Seen here are 75,000 to 90,000 clones, 70% to 90% observed once, and the top ten hold more than 10%. Study observations and caveats: Variant regions that are unmutated are reportedly the target of nearly half of spike-specific TCRs.

The chain couples TRBV6-2 or TRBV6-3 to TRBJ1-2; D remains unclear. The sample in question was peripheral blood, obtained on day 0 of AZD1222 vaccination. This TCR came from an adult in good health. CDR3 bases: TGTGCCAGCAGTTACGCTACCTATGGCTACACCTTC. Encoded protein: CASSYATYGYTF.